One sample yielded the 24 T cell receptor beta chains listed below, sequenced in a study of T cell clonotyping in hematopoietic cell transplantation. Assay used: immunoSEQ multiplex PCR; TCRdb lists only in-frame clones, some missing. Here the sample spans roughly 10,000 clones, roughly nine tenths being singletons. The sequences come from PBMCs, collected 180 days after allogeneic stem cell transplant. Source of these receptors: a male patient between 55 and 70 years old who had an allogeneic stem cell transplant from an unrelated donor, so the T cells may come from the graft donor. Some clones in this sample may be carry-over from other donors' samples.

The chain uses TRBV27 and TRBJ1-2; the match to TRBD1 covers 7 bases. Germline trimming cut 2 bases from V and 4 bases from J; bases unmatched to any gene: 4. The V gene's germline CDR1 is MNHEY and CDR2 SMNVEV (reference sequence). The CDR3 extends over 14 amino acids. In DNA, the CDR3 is TGTGCCAGCAGTTTAGGGGGACAGACCTATGGCTACACCTTC. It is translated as CASSLGGQTYGYTF.

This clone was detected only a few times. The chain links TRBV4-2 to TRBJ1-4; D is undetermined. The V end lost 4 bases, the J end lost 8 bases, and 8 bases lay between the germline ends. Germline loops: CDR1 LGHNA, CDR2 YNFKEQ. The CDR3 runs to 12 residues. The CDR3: CASSRVGEKLFF. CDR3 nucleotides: TGTGCCAGCAGCCGCGTGGGGGAAAAACTGTTTTTT.

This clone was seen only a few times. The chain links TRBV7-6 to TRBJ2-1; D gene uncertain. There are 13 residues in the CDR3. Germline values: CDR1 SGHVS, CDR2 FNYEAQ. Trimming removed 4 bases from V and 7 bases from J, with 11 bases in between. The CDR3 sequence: CASSSFIGNEQFF. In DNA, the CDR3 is TGTGCCAGCAGCTCATTCATTGGAAATGAGCAGTTCTTC.

The CDR3 spells CASGTGLDYEQYF. For the CDR3, the DNA is TGTGCCAGTGGGACAGGCCTCGACTACGAGCAGTACTTC. The chain recombines TRBV19 with TRBJ2-7, with 8 bases aligning to TRBD1. The V segment lost 8 bases and the J segment 3 bases; nucleotides outside the gene matches: 6. The CDR3 has 13 amino acids. The germline gives CDR1 LNHDA, CDR2 SQIVND (reference sequence).

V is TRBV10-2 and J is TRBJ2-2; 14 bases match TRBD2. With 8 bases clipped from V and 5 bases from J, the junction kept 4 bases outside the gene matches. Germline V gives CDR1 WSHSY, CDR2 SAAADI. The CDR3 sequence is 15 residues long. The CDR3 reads CASGGLAGGTGELFF. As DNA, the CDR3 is TGCGCCAGCGGCGGACTAGCGGGGGGAACCGGGGAGCTGTTTTTT.

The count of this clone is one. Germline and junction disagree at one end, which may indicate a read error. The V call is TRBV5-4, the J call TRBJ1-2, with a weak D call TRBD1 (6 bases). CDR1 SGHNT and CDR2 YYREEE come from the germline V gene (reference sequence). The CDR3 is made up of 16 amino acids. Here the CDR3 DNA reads TGTGCCAGCAGATTGGGGGCAGGGAGATCGGACTATGGCTACACCTTC. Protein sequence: CASRLGAGRSDYGYTF.

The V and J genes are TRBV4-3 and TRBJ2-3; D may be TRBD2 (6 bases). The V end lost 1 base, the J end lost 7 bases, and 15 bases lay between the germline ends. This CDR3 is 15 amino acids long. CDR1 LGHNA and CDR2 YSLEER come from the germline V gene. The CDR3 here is CASSQGGGRGNTQYF. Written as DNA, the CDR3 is TGCGCCAGCAGCCAAGGTGGCGGGCGCGGGAATACGCAGTATTTT.

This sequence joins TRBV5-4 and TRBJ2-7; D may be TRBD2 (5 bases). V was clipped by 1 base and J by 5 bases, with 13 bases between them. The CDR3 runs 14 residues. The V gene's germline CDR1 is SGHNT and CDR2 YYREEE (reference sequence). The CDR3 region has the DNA TGTGCCAGCAGCTTGTGGACGGGGTCCAACGAGCAGTACTTC. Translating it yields CASSLWTGSNEQYF.

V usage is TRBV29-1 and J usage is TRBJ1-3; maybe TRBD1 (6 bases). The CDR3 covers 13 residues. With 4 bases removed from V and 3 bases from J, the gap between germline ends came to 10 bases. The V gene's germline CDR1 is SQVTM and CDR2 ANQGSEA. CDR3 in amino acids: CSVGGGVGNTIYF. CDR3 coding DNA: TGCAGCGTTGGAGGGGGGGTTGGAAACACCATATATTTT.

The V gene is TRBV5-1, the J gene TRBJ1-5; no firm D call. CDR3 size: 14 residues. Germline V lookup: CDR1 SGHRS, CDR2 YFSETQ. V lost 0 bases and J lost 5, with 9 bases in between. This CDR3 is CASSLAGTDQPQHF. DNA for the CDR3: TGCGCCAGCAGCTTGGCCGGTACAGATCAGCCCCAGCATTTT.

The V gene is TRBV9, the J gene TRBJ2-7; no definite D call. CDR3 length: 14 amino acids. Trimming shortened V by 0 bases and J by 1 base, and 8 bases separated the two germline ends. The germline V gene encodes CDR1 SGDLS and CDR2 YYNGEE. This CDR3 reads CASSVEPASYEQYF. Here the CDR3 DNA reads TGTGCCAGCAGCGTAGAACCCGCATCCTACGAGCAGTACTTC. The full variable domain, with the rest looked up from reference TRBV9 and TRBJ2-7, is DSGVTQTPKHLITATGQRVTLRCSPRSGDLSVYWYQQSLDQGLQFLIQYYNGEERAKGNILERFSAQQFPDLHSELNLSSLELGDSALYFCASSVEPASYEQYFGPGTRLTVT.

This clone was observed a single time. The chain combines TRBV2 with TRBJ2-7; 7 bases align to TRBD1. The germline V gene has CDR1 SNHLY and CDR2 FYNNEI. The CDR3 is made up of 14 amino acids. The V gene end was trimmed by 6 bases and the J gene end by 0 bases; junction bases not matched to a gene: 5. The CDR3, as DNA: TGTGCCAGCAGAGTGGGACAGTTCTCCTACGAGCAGTACTTC. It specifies CASRVGQFSYEQYF.

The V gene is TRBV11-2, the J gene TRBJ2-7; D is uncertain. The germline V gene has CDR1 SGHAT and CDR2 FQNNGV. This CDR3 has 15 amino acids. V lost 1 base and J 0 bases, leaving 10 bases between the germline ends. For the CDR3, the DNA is TGTGCCAGCAGCTTAGCCCCACTGCTCTCCTACGAGCAGTACTTC. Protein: CASSLAPLLSYEQYF.

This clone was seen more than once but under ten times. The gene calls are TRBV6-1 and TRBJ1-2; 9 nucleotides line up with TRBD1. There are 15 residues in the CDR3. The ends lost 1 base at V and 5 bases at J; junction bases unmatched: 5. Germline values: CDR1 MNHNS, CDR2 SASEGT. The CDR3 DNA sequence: TGTGCCAGCAGTGAAGATACAGGGGGCGTTTATGGCTACACCTTC. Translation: CASSEDTGGVYGYTF.

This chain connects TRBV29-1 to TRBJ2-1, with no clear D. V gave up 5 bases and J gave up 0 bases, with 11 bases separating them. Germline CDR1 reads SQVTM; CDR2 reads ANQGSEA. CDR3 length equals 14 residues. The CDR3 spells CSVLGMTSYNEQFF. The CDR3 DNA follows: TGCAGCGTTCTGGGGATGACCTCCTACAATGAGCAGTTCTTC.

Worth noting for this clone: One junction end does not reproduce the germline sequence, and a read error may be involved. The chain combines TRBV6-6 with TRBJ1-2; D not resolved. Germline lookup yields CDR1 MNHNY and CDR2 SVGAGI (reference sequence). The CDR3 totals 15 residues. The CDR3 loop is CASSDSGPFYYGYTF. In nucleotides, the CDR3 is TGTGCCAGCAGTGACTCAGGTCCTTTTTACTATGGCTACACCTTC.

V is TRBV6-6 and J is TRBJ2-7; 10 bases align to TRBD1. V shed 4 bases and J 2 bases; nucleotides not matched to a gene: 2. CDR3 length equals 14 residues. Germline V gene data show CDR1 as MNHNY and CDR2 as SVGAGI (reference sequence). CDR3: CASSWGTGAYEQYF. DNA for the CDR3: TGTGCCAGCAGTTGGGGGACAGGGGCCTACGAGCAGTACTTC.

CDR3 protein: CASSRRLSSGANVLTF. The CDR3 nucleotides are TGTGCCAGCAGCCGGCGGTTGAGCTCTGGGGCCAACGTCCTGACTTTC. This rearrangement joins TRBV11-2 to TRBJ2-6; D is unresolved. CDR3 length: 16 residues. The germline V gene encodes CDR1 SGHAT and CDR2 FQNNGV. Trimming took 5 bases from V and 0 from J, leaving 11 bases between them.

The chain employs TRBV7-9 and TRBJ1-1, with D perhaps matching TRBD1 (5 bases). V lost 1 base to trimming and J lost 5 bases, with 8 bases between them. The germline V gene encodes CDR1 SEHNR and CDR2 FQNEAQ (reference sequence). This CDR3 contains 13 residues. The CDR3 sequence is CASSLGGETEAFF. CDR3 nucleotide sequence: TGTGCCAGCAGCTTAGGGGGGGAGACTGAAGCTTTCTTT.

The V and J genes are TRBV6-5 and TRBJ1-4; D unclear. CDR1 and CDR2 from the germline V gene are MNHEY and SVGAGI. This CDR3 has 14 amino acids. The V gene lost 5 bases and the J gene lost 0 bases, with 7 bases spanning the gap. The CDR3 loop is CASSRLATNEKLFF. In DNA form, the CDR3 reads TGTGCCAGCAGTAGACTCGCAACTAATGAAAAACTGTTTTTT.

The CDR3 is CASSLSGTGAQYF. For the CDR3, the DNA is TGTGCCAGCAGCTTAAGTGGGACAGGGGCGCAGTATTTT. The chain couples TRBV7-3 to TRBJ2-3; TRBD1 agrees at 10 bases. CDR3 size: 13 residues. Germline trimming cut 1 base from V and 10 bases from J; bases unmatched to any gene: 2. Germline V gives CDR1 SGHTA, CDR2 FQGTGA. Combining the CDR3 with reference TRBV7-3 and TRBJ2-3 gives the whole variable domain GAGVSQTPSNKVTEKGKYVELRCDPISGHTALYWYRQSLGQGPEFLIYFQGTGAADDSGLPNDRFFAVRPEGSVSTLKIQRTERGDSAVYLCASSLSGTGAQYFGPGTRLTVL.

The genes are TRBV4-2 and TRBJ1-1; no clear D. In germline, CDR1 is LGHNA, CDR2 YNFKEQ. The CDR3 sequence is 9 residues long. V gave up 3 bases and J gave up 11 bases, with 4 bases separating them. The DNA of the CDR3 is TGTGCCAGCAGCCAGGGGGCTTTCTTT. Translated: CASSQGAFF.

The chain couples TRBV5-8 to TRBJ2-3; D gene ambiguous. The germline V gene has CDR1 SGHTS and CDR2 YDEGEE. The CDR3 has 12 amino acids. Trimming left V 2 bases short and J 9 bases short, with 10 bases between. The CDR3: CASSLLQKTQYF. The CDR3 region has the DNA TGTGCCAGCAGCTTATTACAGAAAACGCAGTATTTT.

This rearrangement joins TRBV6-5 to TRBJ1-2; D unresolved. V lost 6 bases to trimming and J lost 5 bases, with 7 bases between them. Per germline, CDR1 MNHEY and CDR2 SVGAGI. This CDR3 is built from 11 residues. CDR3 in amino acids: CASRDLYGYTF. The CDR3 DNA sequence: TGTGCCAGCAGGGATTTATATGGCTACACCTTC.